Listed here are 7 T cell receptor beta chains from one sample, sequenced in a study of blood T cell repertoires in COVID-19 (TCRdb year 2020). The method was the immunoSEQ multiplex PCR assay. TCRdb re-hosts the immuneACCESS table, in-frame sequences only. Its copies lack some clones; in the studies checked, an unresolved V gene accounts for under half of them, and the cause for the rest is not known. The table for this sample lists 80,000 to 100,000 clones; approximately 87% of them were counted only once. Around 1.5% of the sample is held by the ten biggest clonotypes. Source material: peripheral blood. These receptors were collected from a human donor with active COVID-19. The donor label of this sample is uncertain.

V and J are TRBV4-1 and TRBJ2-5; TRBD2 agrees at 7 bases. This CDR3 comprises 14 residues. Germline-derived CDR1 and CDR2 are MGHRA and YSYEKL. The V segment lost 0 bases and the J segment 5 bases; nucleotides outside the gene matches: 3. CDR3 sequence: CASSQEWGGETQYF. In DNA, the CDR3 is TGCGCCAGCAGCCAAGAGTGGGGGGGGGAGACCCAGTACTTC.

The V call is TRBV19, the J call TRBJ2-7; D not certain. The CDR3 consists of 13 residues. V gave up 5 bases and J gave up 4 bases, with 12 bases separating them. CDR1 is LNHDA, CDR2 SQIVND, per germline (reference sequence). CDR3 DNA sequence: TGTGCCAGTAGTGGTGTACAGCAATACGAGCAGTACTTC. Translated, it gives CASSGVQQYEQYF.

This chain uses TRBV19 with TRBJ2-7, with 7 nucleotides matching TRBD1. Per germline, CDR1 LNHDA and CDR2 SQIVND (reference sequence). V gave up 6 bases and J gave up 0 bases; unmatched junction bases: 5. The CDR3 sequence is 14 residues long. CDR3 sequence (DNA): TGTGCCAGTAGACCGACAGGGTCCTCCTACGAGCAGTACTTC. It translates to CASRPTGSSYEQYF.

The CDR3: CAWKQQRNTEAFF. In DNA, the CDR3 is TGTGCCTGGAAACAACAGAGGAACACTGAAGCTTTCTTT. The chain uses TRBV30 and TRBJ1-1; D gene unclear. CDR1 and CDR2 from the germline V gene are GTSNPN and SVGIG (reference sequence). Trimming took off 4 bases at V and 1 base at J, with 10 bases between the two ends. This CDR3 is 13 amino acids long.

V and J are TRBV28 and TRBJ1-2, with D tentatively TRBD1 (5 bases). Trimming pared 6 bases from V and 3 bases from J, leaving 14 bases between. The CDR3 loop spans 14 amino acids. From germline, CDR1 is MDHEN and CDR2 SYDVKM. Written as DNA, the CDR3 is TGTGCCAGCAGCGAAGTACAGGTTCACTATGGCTACACCTTC. The encoded protein is CASSEVQVHYGYTF.

CDR3 sequence (DNA): TGTGCCAGCAGCCCTGACAGCGCCACTGAAGCTTTCTTT. Translated, it gives CASSPDSATEAFF. V gene TRBV7-2 combines with J gene TRBJ1-1; D perhaps matches TRBD1 (5 bases). CDR3 length: 13 residues. V lost 5 bases and J 4 bases, leaving 11 bases between the germline ends. The V gene's germline CDR1 is SGHTA and CDR2 FQGNSA.

The chain recombines TRBV19 with TRBJ2-1, with 8 bases aligning to TRBD1. Looked up from germline, CDR1 is LNHDA and CDR2 is SQIVND (reference sequence). The CDR3 runs 15 residues. J gave up 4 bases and V 6 bases, and 8 bases lay outside the gene matches. The CDR3 here is CASSQWGTGYNEQFF. DNA for the CDR3: TGTGCCAGTAGCCAATGGGGGACAGGTTACAATGAGCAGTTCTTC.